Following are 16 T cell receptor beta chains from one sample sequenced in a study of graft-versus-host responses after intestinal transplantation. These receptors lack a known antigen. Measured with immunoSEQ multiplex PCR; TCRdb has only the in-frame clones, and not every one. The sample comprises 90,000 to 120,000 clones, approximately 86% of which are singletons, and around 0.76% rests with the top ten. Material: unstimulated CD4+ T cells sorted from spleen or lymph node cells, obtained before transplant. These receptors all stem from a human donor who was the organ donor for an intestinal transplant.

This sequence joins TRBV18 and TRBJ2-7; D is perhaps TRBD2 (6 bases). Germline-derived CDR1 and CDR2 are KGHSH and LQKENI. This CDR3 spans 13 amino acids. The V gene lost 1 base and the J gene lost 7 bases, with 11 bases spanning the gap. The CDR3: CASSPLFRGEQYF. CDR3 coding DNA: TGTGCCAGCTCACCACTGTTCCGGGGGGAGCAGTACTTC.

The V and J genes are TRBV18 and TRBJ2-3; 7 bases map to TRBD1. With 2 bases clipped from V and 2 bases from J, the junction kept 10 bases outside the gene matches. Germline loops: CDR1 KGHSH, CDR2 LQKENI. The CDR3 contains 17 residues. CDR3 residues: CASSPSMGTAATDTQYF. The DNA for the CDR3 is TGTGCCAGCTCACCAAGTATGGGGACAGCGGCCACAGATACGCAGTATTTT.

This sequence joins TRBV23-1 and TRBJ2-7, with D perhaps being TRBD1 or TRBD2 (6 bases each). TRBV23-1 qualifies as an ORF whose function is uncertain. The CDR3 is 17 residues long. Trimming stripped 0 bases from V and 2 bases from J, with 17 bases between. The CDR3: CASSQSWGAPAPYEQYF. CDR3 DNA sequence: TGCGCCAGCAGTCAATCCTGGGGGGCACCCGCCCCCTACGAGCAGTACTTC.

CDR3 DNA sequence: TGTGCCAGCTCACTGTATGATGGTTTTCCCGGAGCAGACTCCTATAATTCACCCCTCCACTTT. Amino acids: CASSLYDGFPGADSYNSPLHF. V and J are TRBV18 and TRBJ1-6; D call uncertain. This CDR3 has 21 residues. V was trimmed by 4 bases and J by 0 bases, leaving 25 bases between them. The germline V gene encodes CDR1 KGHSH and CDR2 LQKENI.

The chain is built from TRBV10-3 and TRBJ1-5; TRBD1 aligns across 9 bases. V gave up 6 bases and J gave up 7 bases; unmatched junction bases: 10. Germline values: CDR1 ENHRY, CDR2 SYGVKD. The CDR3 totals 15 residues. The CDR3 nucleotides are TGTGCCATCAGCCCCATGGGACAGGGAAGACAGCCCCAGCATTTT. Protein sequence: CAISPMGQGRQPQHF.

The V gene is TRBV19, the J gene TRBJ2-7; D is unresolved. Trimming left V 4 bases short and J 1 base short, with 8 bases between. Germline V CDR1 and CDR2: LNHDA, SQIVND (reference sequence). CDR3 length: 13 residues. The CDR3 sequence is CASSTHGSYEQYF. In DNA, the CDR3 is TGTGCCAGTAGTACCCATGGATCCTACGAGCAGTACTTC.

The chain uses TRBV11-2 and TRBJ2-7, with D uncertain. The CDR3 contains 14 residues. Between the trimmed V and J ends, which lost 2 bases and 2 bases, there was a span of 10 bases. CDR1 SGHAT and CDR2 FQNNGV come from the germline V gene. CDR3 nucleotide sequence: TGTGCCAGCAGCTTAACCGACGGAGCCTACGAGCAGTACTTC. Its translation is CASSLTDGAYEQYF. Full variable domain (rest looked up from reference TRBV11-2 and TRBJ2-7): EAGVAQSPRYKIIEKRQSVAFWCNPISGHATLYWYQQILGQGPKLLIQFQNNGVVDDSQLPKDRFSAERLKGVDSTLKIQPAKLEDSAVYLCASSLTDGAYEQYFGPGTRLTVT.

V is TRBV5-4 and J is TRBJ1-1; D perhaps matches TRBD1 (5 bases). V dropped 0 bases and J dropped 1 base, with 7 bases sitting between them. CDR1 SGHNT and CDR2 YYREEE come from the germline V gene (reference sequence). The CDR3 covers 14 residues. The CDR3 sequence: CASSLEQGNTEAFF. The CDR3 region has the DNA TGTGCCAGCAGCTTGGAGCAGGGGAACACTGAAGCTTTCTTT.

V gene TRBV7-2 combines with J gene TRBJ2-7; 7 bases agree with TRBD2. V trimming: 4 bases; J trimming: 6 bases; junction bases outside the gene matches: 3. CDR3 size: 12 residues. Germline CDR1 and CDR2: SGHTA and FQGNSA. CDR3: CASSSIAGEQYF. DNA for the CDR3: TGTGCCAGCAGCTCCATAGCGGGCGAGCAGTACTTC. The variable domain in full, with the rest retrieved from reference TRBV7-2 and TRBJ2-7, is GAGVSQSPSNKVTEKGKDVELRCDPISGHTALYWYRQSLGQGLEFLIYFQGNSAPDKSGLPSDRFSAERTGGSVSTLTIQRTQQEDSAVYLCASSSIAGEQYFGPGTRLTVT.

A few counts support this clone. V is TRBV6-6 and J is TRBJ1-3; a possible D gene is TRBD1 (5 bases). CDR3 length equals 15 residues. Per the germline V gene, CDR1 is MNHNY and CDR2 is SVGAGI (reference sequence). V was clipped by 2 bases and J by 3 bases, with 11 bases between them. As DNA, the CDR3 is TGTGCCAGCAGTTACCCAGGGTCGGGTGGAAACACCATATATTTT. Amino acids: CASSYPGSGGNTIYF.

CDR3 amino acids: CASSPVALTPITYEQYF. As DNA, the CDR3 is TGTGCCAGCTCACCGGTGGCCTTGACCCCTATAACCTACGAGCAGTACTTC. The chain is built from TRBV18 and TRBJ2-7; no definite D call. CDR1 and CDR2 from the germline V gene are KGHSH and LQKENI. V lost 3 bases to trimming and J lost 2 bases, with 20 bases between them. This CDR3 region has 17 residues.

This clone has a single count. This rearrangement joins TRBV5-4 to TRBJ2-2; 10 bases agree with TRBD2. V dropped 4 bases and J dropped 1; count of bases not matched to a gene: 13. The CDR3 spans 19 residues. Germline-derived CDR1 and CDR2 are SGHNT and YYREEE (reference sequence). The CDR3 here is CASSKLSGGPNQNTGELFF. The CDR3 nucleotides are TGTGCCAGCAGCAAACTTAGCGGGGGGCCCAACCAGAACACCGGGGAGCTGTTTTTT.

This rearrangement joins TRBV11-2 to TRBJ1-6, with no clear D. CDR3 size: 14 residues. In germline, CDR1 is SGHAT, CDR2 FQNNGV. The V gene lost 0 bases and the J gene lost 10 bases, with 10 bases spanning the gap. The CDR3 DNA reads TGTGCCAGCAGCTTAGATATGGTATACTCACCCCTCCACTTT. This sequence encodes CASSLDMVYSPLHF.

This rearrangement joins TRBV6-5 to TRBJ1-5; the D gene is possibly TRBD1 (5 bases). Trimming stripped 4 bases from V and 4 bases from J, with 17 bases between. CDR3 length: 16 amino acids. The germline V gene encodes CDR1 MNHEY and CDR2 SVGAGI. The DNA of the CDR3 is TGTGCCAGCAGTTCAGGGATTATGGGTAAGAATCAGCCCCAGCATTTT. Its protein is CASSSGIMGKNQPQHF.

This chain uses TRBV9 with TRBJ1-2, with D possibly being TRBD1 (6 bases). Trimming stripped 7 bases from V and 0 bases from J, with 7 bases between. The CDR3 runs 12 residues. Per the germline V gene, CDR1 is SGDLS and CDR2 is YYNGEE. This CDR3 reads CASGQPNYGYTF. The CDR3 nucleotides are TGTGCCAGCGGACAGCCTAACTATGGCTACACCTTC.

This clone was found once. The V gene is TRBV20-1, the J gene TRBJ2-3, with no clear D. The CDR3 sequence is 10 residues long. V lost 6 bases, J lost 6 bases, and 7 bases lay in between. In germline, CDR1 is DFQATT, CDR2 SNEGSKA (reference sequence). The chain's CDR3 is CSAEKDTQYF. CDR3 bases: TGCAGTGCCGAGAAGGATACGCAGTATTTT.